This record looks at one T cell receptor beta chain sequence and its context. Its antigen is currently unknown. Germline values: CDR1 SQVTM, CDR2 ANQGSEA. V lost 5 bases, J lost 1 base, and 10 bases lay in between. This CDR3 contains 13 residues. This sample is drawn from a study of blood T cells in healthy people across ages. Study-wide results and caveats: Because sorting was not performed, PBMCs prevented conclusive naive versus antigen-experienced comparison.

Sample-barcoded 5' priming and a J-beta primer mix drove a second PCR of 7 to 11 cycles. TCRdb independently ran MiXCR on the 5' RACE reads; one entry per CDR3 protein. The profile shows roughly 800,000 distinct CDR3 sequences, more than 25% of them singletons. The same data also went into a second study, on T cells of mothers and their children. That report notes: Nine systemically healthy Caucasian donors: three mothers, six children. For each mother, over 9.5 million TCR beta CDR3 reads were obtained, and for each child, about 3 million.

J is TRBJ2-3 and V is TRBV29-1, with TRBD1 as a possible D gene (5 bases). Source material: blood. This sequence was found in a boy aged 5 to 17 in good health. The CDR3 DNA follows: TGCAGCGTTCTACTGGGGCGCACAGATACGCAGTATTTT. It specifies CSVLLGRTDTQYF.